The clone carrying this T cell receptor (beta chain) was seen a few times. What it recognizes is unknown. These data belong to a study of cytomegalovirus exposure and HLA in healthy donors. Findings and limits, study-wide: In a later analysis, V- and J-gene trimming of beta chains associated with a DCLRE1C missense variant, replicated independently. Later on, an analysis found that several of the most significant clusters appeared to be linked to common viral pathogens, which included parvovirus B19.

Trimming cost V 6 bases and J 5 bases, with 16 bases left between them. The CDR3 covers 14 residues. Germline CDR1 ENHRY, CDR2 SYGVKD. PCR was performed using 60 Vbeta and 13 Jbeta primers. Only in-frame clones appear in the TCRdb table, and some are missing; sequencing was by immunoSEQ multiplex PCR. Of about 130,000 clones listed, around four fifths are singletons. Sequenced: PBMCs. This clonotype originated in a young man in good health and CMV-seropositive. J is TRBJ1-1 and V is TRBV10-3; D is possibly TRBD1 (5 bases). For the CDR3, the DNA is TGTGCCATCAGGGGGGGGACGGGAAGGACTGAAGCTTTCTTT. Protein sequence: CAIRGGTGRTEAFF.